The clone carrying this T cell receptor (beta chain) showed up many times. This entry comes from a study of glioma-infiltrating T cells. As for the study in general: Glioma patients had dexamethasone for six or fewer days before surgery.

The CDR3 runs 11 residues. V lost 1 base to trimming and J lost 5 bases, with 5 bases between them. Germline V CDR1 and CDR2: DFQATT, SNEGSKA (reference sequence). The iRepertoire nested amplicon-rescue multiplex PCR amplified TCR alpha and beta CDR3s from RNA. Tissue mRNA or PBMC total RNA, roughly 90-400 ng, went into one-step reverse transcription and amplification. TCRdb itself ran the multiplex PCR reads through MiXCR, one entry per CDR3 protein. The sample shows 300,000 to 450,000 distinct CDR3 sequences, 35% to 45% of them seen only once. Sequencing input: glioma tissue, nonneoplastic brain tissue, or PBMCs (not recorded which). The chain uses TRBV20-1 and TRBJ1-2; tentative D call: TRBD1 (5 bases). The origin of this receptor is a human donor with low-grade glioma or glioblastoma, undergoing nonglioma brain surgery, or in good health (not recorded which). CDR3 in amino acids: CSARGTYGYTF. The CDR3, as DNA: TGCAGTGCTAGAGGGACATATGGCTACACCTTC.